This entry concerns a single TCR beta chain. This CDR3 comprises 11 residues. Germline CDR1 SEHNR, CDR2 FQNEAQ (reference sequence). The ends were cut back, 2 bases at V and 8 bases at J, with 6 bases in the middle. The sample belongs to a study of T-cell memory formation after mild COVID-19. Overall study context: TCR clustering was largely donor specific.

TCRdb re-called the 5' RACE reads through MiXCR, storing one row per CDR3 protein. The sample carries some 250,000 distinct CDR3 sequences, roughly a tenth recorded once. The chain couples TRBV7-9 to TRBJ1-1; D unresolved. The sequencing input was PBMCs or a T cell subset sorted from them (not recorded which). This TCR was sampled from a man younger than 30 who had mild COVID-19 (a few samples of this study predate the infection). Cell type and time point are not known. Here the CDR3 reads CASSLTREAFF. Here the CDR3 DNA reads TGTGCCAGCAGCTTAACTAGAGAAGCTTTCTTT.